The 28 T cell receptor beta chains reported below all come from one sample, sequenced in a study of blood T cell repertoires in COVID-19 (dated by TCRdb to about 2020). The library came from the immunoSEQ multiplex PCR assay. Held by TCRdb, this immuneACCESS table contains in-frame sequences only and omits some clones. Under half of the omission traces to an unresolved V gene where checked; the cause of the rest is unknown. This sample is represented by some 96,000 clones; more than 65% of them were singletons. Clones ranked in the top ten supply 9.5% to 13% of the sample. Sequenced input: peripheral blood. These receptors were collected from a woman between 65 and 79 years old with acute or convalescent COVID-19.

DNA for the CDR3: TGTGCCACCAGCAGAGAGGAGGGGTCGAAGACCCAGTACTTC. This gives the protein CATSREEGSKTQYF. V and J are TRBV15 and TRBJ2-5, with TRBD2 as a possible D gene (6 bases). Between the trimmed V and J ends, which lost 0 bases and 6 bases, there was a span of 11 bases. CDR3 length: 14 residues. Germline V gives CDR1 LNHNV, CDR2 YYDKDF (reference sequence).

The chain links TRBV7-6 to TRBJ1-5; D remains ambiguous. V lost 5 bases and J lost 3, with 8 bases in between. CDR1 is SGHVS and CDR2 is FNYEAQ in the germline V gene. CDR3 size: 13 residues. CDR3 sequence reads: CASSRSYNQPQHF. CDR3 nucleotide sequence: TGTGCCAGCAGCCGTAGTTACAATCAGCCCCAGCATTTT.

The J gene is TRBJ2-1, the V gene TRBV11-2, with TRBD2 matching over 9 bases. The CDR3 has 16 residues. Germline V gives CDR1 SGHAT, CDR2 FQNNGV. Trimming at V came to 4 bases and at J to 3 bases, leaving 7 bases not matched to a gene. The CDR3 sequence is CASSSLERGDYNEQFF. CDR3 DNA: TGTGCCAGCAGCTCCCTGGAGCGGGGGGACTACAATGAGCAGTTCTTC.

V gene TRBV19 combines with J gene TRBJ2-3; D gene uncertain. Trimming took off 3 bases at V and 2 bases at J, with 15 bases between the two ends. CDR1 and CDR2 (germline): LNHDA, SQIVND (reference sequence). The CDR3 loop spans 16 amino acids. CDR3 nucleotides: TGTGCCAGTAGTATTAGTCCATCGGCGGACACAGATACGCAGTATTTT. Translated, it gives CASSISPSADTDTQYF.

A few counts support this clone. The rearrangement links TRBV11-2 to TRBJ1-2; tentatively, D is TRBD1 (6 bases). Between the trimmed V and J ends, which lost 0 bases and 1 base, there was a span of 9 bases. The CDR3 contains 15 residues. Looked up from germline, CDR1 is SGHAT and CDR2 is FQNNGV. The CDR3 protein is CASSLESGVNYGYTF. The CDR3 DNA sequence: TGTGCCAGCAGCTTAGAATCAGGGGTTAACTATGGCTACACCTTC.

This clone has just a few counts. The rearrangement links TRBV10-3 to TRBJ1-5, with TRBD1 identical over 8 bases. There are 14 residues in the CDR3. V lost 10 bases to trimming and J lost 4 bases; unmatched junction nucleotides: 9. Germline V gives CDR1 ENHRY, CDR2 SYGVKD. CDR3 coding DNA: TGTGCCACCGGGACAGGAAGGGAGAATCAGCCCCAGCATTTT. Residues: CATGTGRENQPQHF.

This sequence joins TRBV20-1 and TRBJ2-7, with 9 bases that match TRBD2. After removal of 3 bases from V and 2 bases from J, the junction contained 5 bases not matched to a gene. This CDR3 is built from 14 residues. CDR1 is DFQATT and CDR2 is SNEGSKA in the germline V gene (reference sequence). CDR3 nucleotide sequence: TGCAGTGCTAGTAGGTCTAGCGGGGCCTACGAGCAGTACTTC. It specifies CSASRSSGAYEQYF.

The rearrangement joins TRBV6-5 to TRBJ2-2, with D tentatively TRBD1 (6 bases). The CDR3 runs 14 residues. Between the trimmed V and J ends, which lost 9 bases and 4 bases, there was a span of 15 bases. Germline lookup yields CDR1 MNHEY and CDR2 SVGAGI. The DNA of the CDR3 is TGTGCCAGTACTAGGGGGAGCGGCACCGGGGAGCTGTTTTTT. Translation gives CASTRGSGTGELFF.

V gene TRBV6-2 or TRBV6-3 combines with J gene TRBJ1-1; D is uncertain. The germline V gene has CDR1 MNHEY and CDR2 SVGEGT. With 0 bases removed from V and 5 bases from J, the gap between germline ends came to 10 bases. CDR3 length: 14 amino acids. CDR3 loop: CASSYSIPGTEAFF. In DNA form, the CDR3 reads TGTGCCAGCAGTTACTCGATCCCGGGGACTGAAGCTTTCTTT.

This chain uses TRBV29-1 with TRBJ2-1; 11 bases agree with TRBD1. The CDR3 has 13 residues. Germline CDR1 is SQVTM and CDR2 is ANQGSEA. Trimming removed 7 bases from V and 7 bases from J; junction bases left unmatched: 6. The CDR3 sequence: CSADRGQGNEQFF. Written as DNA, the CDR3 is TGCAGCGCGGACAGGGGGCAAGGAAATGAGCAGTTCTTC.

This sequence joins TRBV19 and TRBJ2-3; D is unclear. Trimming stripped 4 bases from V and 2 bases from J, with 10 bases between. Germline V lookup: CDR1 LNHDA, CDR2 SQIVND (reference sequence). The length of the CDR3 is 14 residues. CDR3 loop: CASSTYITTDTQYF. The CDR3 DNA follows: TGTGCCAGTAGTACGTACATAACCACAGATACGCAGTATTTT.

V is TRBV5-6 and J is TRBJ2-3, with a possible D match to TRBD2 (6 bases). The CDR3 extends over 13 amino acids. Per germline, CDR1 SGHDT and CDR2 YYEEEE. V was clipped by 8 bases and J by 7 bases, with 17 bases between them. The CDR3 is CASSGTAGNTQYF. CDR3 bases: TGTGCCAGTTCCGGGACGGCGGGAAATACGCAGTATTTT.

This clone has only one observation. The chain combines TRBV28 with TRBJ2-2; 10 nucleotides match TRBD1. V trimming: 4 bases; J trimming: 5 bases; junction bases outside the gene matches: 4. The length of the CDR3 is 15 residues. The germline V gene encodes CDR1 MDHEN and CDR2 SYDVKM. In nucleotides, the CDR3 is TGTGCCAGCAGTTCCCGGACAGGGGGGACCGGGGAGCTGTTTTTT. Translation: CASSSRTGGTGELFF.

The chain employs TRBV9 and TRBJ1-2; the match to TRBD1 covers 7 bases. The germline gives CDR1 SGDLS, CDR2 YYNGEE. Trimming removed 4 bases from V and 0 bases from J; junction bases left unmatched: 6. The CDR3 has 15 residues. The CDR3 protein is CASSPGTAANYGYTF. Written as DNA, the CDR3 is TGTGCCAGCAGCCCCGGGACAGCAGCTAACTATGGCTACACCTTC.

The rearrangement uses TRBV6-5 and TRBJ2-7; 7 nucleotides agree with TRBD2. Germline trimming cut 8 bases from V and 3 bases from J; bases unmatched to any gene: 10. This CDR3 has 14 amino acids. Germline V CDR1 and CDR2: MNHEY, SVGAGI. The CDR3 spells CASSREGNHYEQYF. In nucleotides, the CDR3 is TGTGCCAGCTCCAGGGAGGGGAACCACTACGAGCAGTACTTC.

CDR3 nucleotides: TGTGCCAGCATGGGCAACACTGAAGCTTTCTTT. This translates into CASMGNTEAFF. J is TRBJ1-1 and V is TRBV9; D unresolved. Germline V gene sequence: CDR1 SGDLS, CDR2 YYNGEE. V was pared by 6 bases and J by 2 bases, with 5 bases between. The CDR3 contains 11 residues.

This chain uses TRBV20-1 with TRBJ2-5; D is perhaps TRBD1 (5 bases). Looked up from germline, CDR1 is DFQATT and CDR2 is SNEGSKA (reference sequence). There are 14 residues in the CDR3. V lost 3 bases, J lost 3 bases, and 14 bases lay in between. CDR3 loop: CSASRLGLEETQYF. Here the CDR3 DNA reads TGCAGTGCTAGTAGGCTGGGGCTCGAAGAGACCCAGTACTTC.

J is TRBJ2-3 and V is TRBV1; TRBD2 was called by the table and not checked on the DNA. TRBV1 is an annotated pseudogene. This CDR3 comprises 20 residues. CDR3: CTSSHPLRLAGGPWQDTQYF. CDR3 nucleotides: TGCACCAGCAGCCACCCCCTGCGGCTAGCGGGGGGGCCGTGGCAAGATACGCAGTATTTT.

The V gene is TRBV18, the J gene TRBJ2-7; TRBD1 might be the D (5 bases). Germline V gives CDR1 KGHSH, CDR2 LQKENI. This CDR3 has 15 residues. Between the trimmed V and J ends, which lost 1 base and 1 base, there was a span of 11 bases. CDR3 coding DNA: TGTGCCAGCTCACCACAGTCAGGGTTGTCCTACGAGCAGTACGTC. Residues: CASSPQSGLSYEQYV.

The chain is built from TRBV11-3 and TRBJ2-1; TRBD1 matches 7 bases. V lost 0 bases, J lost 7 bases, and 6 bases stayed unmatched. Looked up from germline, CDR1 is SGHNT and CDR2 is YENEEA. The CDR3 totals 15 residues. CDR3 nucleotides: TGTGCCAGCAGCTTAGATGGACAGGCTCGGAATGAGCAGTTCTTC. It specifies CASSLDGQARNEQFF.

The chain has TRBV6-5 and TRBJ1-2; D call uncertain. V was shortened by 7 bases and J by 8 bases, with 14 bases between the two germline ends. CDR1 is MNHEY and CDR2 is SVGAGI in the germline V gene. The CDR3 runs 12 residues. The CDR3 DNA sequence: TGTGCCAGCAACCCCGGGGAAGGCGGCTACACCTTC. This encodes CASNPGEGGYTF.

The rearrangement links TRBV4-2 to TRBJ1-5; 8 bases align to TRBD1. The CDR3 length is 14 residues. V was pared by 1 base and J by 6 bases, with 2 bases of the junction left unmatched. Germline V lookup: CDR1 LGHNA, CDR2 YNFKEQ. CDR3 nucleotides: TGTGCCAGCAGCCAAGCAGGGGGCGGTCAGCCCCAGCATTTT. Translated, it gives CASSQAGGGQPQHF.

The CDR3 reads CATKQDISGNTIYF. The CDR3 coding sequence is TGTGCCACCAAACAGGACATCTCTGGAAACACCATATATTTT. The V gene is TRBV15, the J gene TRBJ1-3; possibly TRBD1 for D (5 bases). CDR1 and CDR2 (germline): LNHNV, YYDKDF (reference sequence). The CDR3 totals 14 residues. V was shortened by 7 bases and J by 0 bases, with 10 bases between the two germline ends.

This clone was detected only once. CDR3 DNA sequence: TGTGCCAGCAGTGAGAGGGGGCGTTTGGGAGAAGCTTTCTTT. Translating gives CASSERGRLGEAFF. V gene TRBV2 combines with J gene TRBJ1-1, with 7 bases that match TRBD1. There are 14 residues in the CDR3. V was pared by 3 bases and J by 8 bases, with 9 bases of the junction left unmatched. CDR1 and CDR2 (germline): SNHLY, FYNNEI.

The rearrangement links TRBV12-3 or TRBV12-4 to TRBJ1-6; 7 positions match TRBD1. The CDR3 spans 13 residues. V shed 2 bases and J 8 bases; nucleotides not matched to a gene: 0. CDR3: CASSLTGDSPLHF. The CDR3 region has the DNA TGTGCCAGCAGTTTAACAGGGGATTCACCCCTCCACTTT.

This clone was observed a few times. V and J are TRBV27 and TRBJ1-2, with D possibly matching TRBD1 (6 bases). V was shortened by 6 bases and J by 5 bases, with 16 bases between the two germline ends. The CDR3 is 14 residues long. From germline, CDR1 is MNHEY and CDR2 SMNVEV (reference sequence). DNA for the CDR3: TGTGCCAGCAGACTAAGGGGGGGTATATATGGCTACACCTTC. Residues: CASRLRGGIYGYTF.

The V and J genes are TRBV2 and TRBJ1-2; tentative D call: TRBD1 (6 bases). Deletions cut 8 bases from V and 0 bases from J, with 10 bases between. CDR1 and CDR2 (germline): SNHLY, FYNNEI. This CDR3 is 13 amino acids long. Here the CDR3 reads CASGRDTNYGYTF. The CDR3 nucleotides read TGTGCCAGCGGGAGGGACACTAACTATGGCTACACCTTC.

The V and J genes are TRBV12-3 or TRBV12-4 and TRBJ1-2; tentative D call: TRBD1 (6 bases). The V gene lost 10 bases and the J gene lost 4 bases, with 13 bases spanning the gap. There are 12 residues in the CDR3. The chain's CDR3 is CAITTGLYGYTF. CDR3 sequence (DNA): TGTGCCATTACGACAGGCCTCTATGGCTACACCTTC.